Given below is one TCR beta chain in context. Its antigen is not known. The assay used was immunoSEQ (version v3.0), run at survey level. Libraries were prepared by immunoSEQ multiplex PCR; TCRdb keeps only in-frame clonotypes and omits some of them. The sample lists 15,000 to 20,000 clones; approximately 82% were seen once. This sample stems from a study of long-term antiretroviral therapy in people with HIV. General observations from the study: All time points showed a repertoire dominated by clones expanded before ART.

Germline loops: CDR1 SQVTM, CDR2 ANQGSEA. V gave up 4 bases and J gave up 5 bases, with 8 bases separating them. The CDR3 spans 11 residues. V usage is TRBV29-1 and J usage is TRBJ1-2; perhaps TRBD1 as D (6 bases). This receptor was obtained from a woman in her fifties or sixties with HIV. The specimen was unsorted PBMCs, collected 0.5 years before starting antiretroviral therapy. The CDR3 DNA reads TGCAGCGTTGGGGGGGCTTATGGCTACACCTTC. Translation: CSVGGAYGYTF.